This T cell receptor (beta chain) was found in a study of cytomegalovirus exposure and HLA in healthy donors. The study ran its PCR with 60 Vbeta and 13 Jbeta primers. TCRdb keeps only in-frame clones here, not all; method: immunoSEQ multiplex PCR. This sample has over 150,000 clones, with about four fifths found just once. This CDR3 contains 16 residues. Germline V CDR1 and CDR2: LNHNV, YYDKDF (reference sequence). Trimming took 0 bases from V and 2 from J; bases not matched to a gene: 7. The sequencing sample was made of PBMCs. The TCR originated in a male donor in good health and CMV-seropositive. The V and J genes are TRBV15 and TRBJ2-7; the match to TRBD1 covers 7 bases. The CDR3 coding sequence is TGTGCCACCAGCAGAGATCCCGGACAGGCCACCTACGAGCAGTACTTC. This sequence encodes CATSRDPGQATYEQYF.